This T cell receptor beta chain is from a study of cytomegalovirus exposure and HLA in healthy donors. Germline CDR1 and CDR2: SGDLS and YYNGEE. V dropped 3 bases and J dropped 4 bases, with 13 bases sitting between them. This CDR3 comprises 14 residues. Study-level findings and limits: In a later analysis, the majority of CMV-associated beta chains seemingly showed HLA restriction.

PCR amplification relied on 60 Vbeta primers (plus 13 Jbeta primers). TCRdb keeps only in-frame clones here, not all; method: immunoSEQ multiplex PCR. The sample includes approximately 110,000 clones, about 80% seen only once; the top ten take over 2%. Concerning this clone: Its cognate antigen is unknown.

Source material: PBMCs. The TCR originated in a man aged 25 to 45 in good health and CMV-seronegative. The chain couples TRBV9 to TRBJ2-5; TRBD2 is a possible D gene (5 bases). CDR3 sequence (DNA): TGTGCCAGCAGCGCGTCCTCAGAGGGAGAGACCCAGTACTTC. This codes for CASSASSEGETQYF.